This section outlines one T cell receptor beta chain sequence together with its context. Its target antigen remains unknown. Base qualities are not recorded, but no much larger clone differs from it by a single base. The cohort was made up of several hundred healthy bone marrow donors. At the time of sampling, every cohort member was nominally healthy, though immune exposures that went unrecorded were likely present. The donor was CMV seropositive and was included in the group of 270 or so seropositive cohort members. Each donor provided a peripheral blood sample, and peripheral blood mononuclear cells were used for TCR beta sequencing. Genomic DNA was extracted from the blood cell samples with the Qiagen DNeasy Blood Extraction Kit. Library creation used the immunoSEQ multiplex PCR assay. For the multiplex PCR, a mixture combining 60 forward primers for TCR Vbeta segments and 13 reverse primers for TCR Jbeta segments was used. The CDR3 region of rearranged TCR beta genes was amplified from genomic DNA with a multiplex PCR assay. On the Illumina HiSeq System, the amplified TCR beta libraries were sequenced as 87-base-pair reads. The original methods were these. Across the 600 to 700 repertoires, a later analysis counted tens of millions of unique TCR beta chains, roughly 11 million of which were shared by at least two donors. To remove PCR and sequencing errors, raw reads were error-corrected and collapsed into unique sequences using a nearest-neighbor algorithm that merged closely related sequences. CDR3 sequences were aligned to IMGT reference sequences to assign V, D and J gene segments. For a sequence to be retained, a match of at least six nucleotides to both a V gene segment and a J gene segment was required. Rearrangements were classified as productive when the CDR3 lacked stop codons and remained in frame with V and J, and all other rearrangements were classified as non-productive. CDR3 was defined according to IMGT convention as the region running from the second conserved V-encoded cysteine to the conserved J-encoded phenylalanine. Sequences without an unambiguous match to a single V gene segment were excluded from the earlier analysis of 450 to 750 of the donors. An earlier analysis of almost 600 of the donors classified V segments as functional when productive rearrangements were above 56.7% and as segregating when the standard deviation between donors was above 5%. A statistical classification framework was developed to diagnose cytomegalovirus status using the catalog of TCR beta chain sequences. V and J gene assignment, in a later analysis, came from comparing TCR nucleotide sequences with IMGT/GENE-DB human TR gene sequences. A later analysis assigned CDR3 sequences and most-parsimonious VDJ recombination scenarios with the TCRdist pipeline. A later analysis defined each TCR beta chain by its CDR3 amino acid sequence plus V-gene family, and excluded reads lacking a unique V-gene family. As a way to deal with suspected cross-contamination and a sequencing artifact, a later analysis dropped roughly 600 nucleotide sequences that were highly shared and had low generation probability. In a later analysis, a clonal expansion index for each public chain was calculated from normalized within-repertoire ranks of inferred template counts. Generation probabilities in a later analysis came from a VDJ recombination model fitted to out-of-frame rearrangements, and those results were checked against IGoR. In a later analysis, hypergeometric tests were used to score TCR-TCR, TCR-HLA and TCR-CMV co-occurrence, with a repertoire-size bias correction applied to TCR pairs. To estimate false discovery rates, a later analysis permuted the HLA or CMV assignments 20 times. In a later analysis, co-occurring TCRs were grouped using DBSCAN, with TCRdist sequence similarity added in when clustering inside HLA-allele-positive subsets. Repertoires with fewer than 30,000 or more than 120,000 public chains were left out of co-occurrence clustering, as were about five repertoires with anomalous nucleotide sharing. TCRdb provides this immuneACCESS table in a form limited to in-frame rearrangements. Some clones are lacking; in checked studies, under half of them reflect an unresolved V gene, and why the rest are absent is not known. V and J calls and clone size are given by that table; D and trimming were obtained from the DNA. Counted in this sample were about 89,000 clones; roughly 80% of them appeared once. The ten largest clones represent roughly a tenth of the sample.

This entry is derived from a study of cytomegalovirus exposure and HLA in healthy donors (dated by TCRdb to 2016 to 2017). About the investigation overall: In an earlier analysis of roughly 500 of the donors, less than 350 Gb of sequence data and approximately 100 million unique TCR beta sequences from some 170 million T cells were reported. An earlier analysis of 587 of the donors applied high-throughput TCR beta sequencing to assess whether each TCR beta V gene segment acted as functional or pseudogenic. Because of strong linkage in the cohort, roughly five DR-DQ haplotypes were treated as single units for association and clustering. An early release covering just under 650 HLA-typed donors comprised about 300 gigabases of sequencing data and approximately 85 million unique TCR sequences. A later analysis re-analyzed previously published TCR beta repertoires from 666 donors and added high-resolution HLA genotyping to study TCR occurrence patterns. The later analysis used no new phenotypic data to find candidate immune exposures, relying instead on TCR beta sequences and their occurrence across donors. Every repertoire in the discovery cohort had been generated on one and the same sequencing platform. Besides the first cohort of approximately 670 subjects, a separate validation cohort made up of over 100 different subjects was used. The genetic ancestry cluster associated with self-reported Caucasian donors included about 81% of the 350 to 500 genotyped donors. The number of donors typed differed by locus, with about 620-630 for A, B, C, DRB1 and DQB1, around 500 for DQA1, approximately 580 for DPA1, and some 450 for DPB1. A later genetic analysis took genome-wide SNP genotypes for about 60% of the roughly 670 donors and used that subset as a discovery cohort. To predict cytomegalovirus infection status, the study combined high-throughput TCR immunosequencing, statistical association of individual TCRs with disease status, and machine learning. Donor age, sex, ethnicity and CMV serostatus were collected together with the repertoire data. Among some 400 genotyped donors of the cohort, an average of roughly 230,000 unique TCR beta nucleotide sequences was sequenced per donor, of which about 19% were non-productive. HLA typing covered class I and class II loci at four-digit resolution. Using immunosequencing, the study profiled T cell repertoires from around 670 subjects and related those repertoires to cytomegalovirus serostatus. The aim of the study was to test whether cataloging public T cell receptors could identify signatures of past pathogen exposure.

Points the paper makes about the study in general: Linkage disequilibrium might explain the correlated functional status among segregating V segments, but an unknown experimental factor could not be ruled out. In a later analysis, the rate of TCR association differed among HLA loci, with DRB1 alleles having the most associated TCRs and HLA-C alleles having the fewest. In a later genetic analysis, fewer N-insertions in productive TCRs were reported among donors in an Asian-associated ancestry cluster than the 666-donor mean. A later analysis found that most CMV-associated TCR beta chains appeared HLA-restricted, with HLA associations seemingly driven largely by CMV exposure. Specific HLA alleles were associated with some 15,000 TCR beta sequences at a false discovery rate of 0.05 in a later analysis. Because counts were too low, around 17 rarely observed V segments, including chromosome 9 orphons, were left out of the earlier analysis of some 640 of the donors. The cohort was sequenced for TCR beta chains only, and without alpha or paired-chain data the features that could be detected were limited. In an earlier analysis of around 500 of the donors, most TCR beta V segments appeared in productive rearrangements about 87% or about 30% of the time, broadly matching IMGT annotations. In the study, around 160 TCR beta chains were listed as associated with cytomegalovirus. In vitro tests confirmed that a few of the cytomegalovirus-associated TCR beta chains recognize cytomegalovirus antigens. When HLA alleles, especially DR and DQ, strongly co-occurred, attributing TCR associations to individual alleles was difficult. The authors suggested that the approach could potentially be extended to other disease states and immunological phenotypes. Sequencing depth was assumed to be roughly uniform across donors in the presence/absence analyses, though that assumption may not hold. A later analysis reported that several top co-occurrence clusters appeared linked to parvovirus B19, influenza, CMV and Epstein-Barr virus. A further reported finding was that TCR beta sequences accurately predicted the HLA-A and HLA-B alleles for most subjects in the first cohort. A later genetic analysis associated a missense DCLRE1C variant with V-gene and J-gene trimming of TCR beta chains, and an independent cohort replicated the association. For the cohort, immune exposure information was limited to CMV serostatus. Compared with equally common non-associated chains, HLA-associated TCR beta chains in a later analysis were more clonally expanded and had lower generation probabilities. Because some donors lacked HLA typing at each locus, the association tests relied only on the typed subset. Across donors, most TCR sequences were observed very rarely, whereas some public TCRs were present in many individuals. The sequencing pipeline was judged likely to have produced a cluster of highly shared sequence variants as a technical artifact. In both the original and validation cohorts, the classifier was reported to diagnose cytomegalovirus status with high specificity and sensitivity.

This TCR came from a man aged 25-40 years in good health and CMV-seropositive. Sequencing was carried out using PBMCs.

Read as DNA, the sequence is TGTGCCAGTAGTATAGGGGGCAGGGTAGCCTACAATGAGCAGTTCTTC. It translates as CASSIGGRVAYNEQFF. This receptor chain uses TRBV19 and TRBJ2-1; matching of 5 bases hints at TRBD1 as the D gene. The germline V gene (reference sequence) yields LNHDA for CDR1 and SQIVND for CDR2. The trim is 1 base for V and 2 bases for J, with a gap of 12 bases between the germline ends. The CDR3 covers 16 residues, taking in both the cysteine and the phenylalanine. Solely the CDR3 DNA is kept, with 48 bases framed from the first base.